A single sample is the source of the 25 T cell receptor beta chains below, sequenced in a study of cytomegalovirus exposure and HLA in healthy donors. Vbeta (60) and Jbeta (13) primers were used in the PCR. Data came from immunoSEQ multiplex PCR; TCRdb stores just in-frame clones and leaves some out. The listing records roughly 70,000 clones. Sequenced material: PBMCs. The receptor set was obtained from a man between 35 and 55 years old in good health and CMV-seronegative.

V and J are TRBV2 and TRBJ1-1, with 7 bases matching TRBD1. V was pared by 10 bases and J by 9 bases, with 8 bases of the junction left unmatched. The CDR3 runs to 11 residues. Germline values: CDR1 SNHLY, CDR2 FYNNEI. CDR3 region: CATLQGGQAFF. CDR3 in DNA: TGTGCCACTTTGCAGGGGGGTCAAGCTTTCTTT.

The chain recombines TRBV10-3 with TRBJ2-1, with TRBD2 matching over 14 bases. Germline V gene sequence: CDR1 ENHRY, CDR2 SYGVKD. V gave up 10 bases and J gave up 4 bases; unmatched junction bases: 6. The CDR3 consists of 15 residues. CDR3 protein: CASRLAGGGYNEQFF. The CDR3 nucleotides are TGTGCCAGCAGACTAGCGGGGGGGGGATACAATGAGCAGTTCTTC.

This chain joins TRBV7-8 and TRBJ2-1; 10 nucleotides agree with TRBD2. Germline CDR1 SGHVS, CDR2 FQNEAQ. The CDR3 loop spans 15 amino acids. Unmatched junction bases numbered 3, after V lost 4 bases and J lost 3 bases. CDR3 sequence (DNA): TGTGCCAGCAGCTACGAGCGGGGGGGCTACAATGAGCAGTTCTTC. This gives the protein CASSYERGGYNEQFF.

The chain joins TRBV5-6 to TRBJ1-6, with 7 bases lining up with TRBD1. CDR1 is SGHDT and CDR2 is YYEEEE in the germline V gene. V lost 0 bases to trimming and J lost 7 bases; unmatched junction nucleotides: 7. This CDR3 is 16 amino acids long. CDR3 sequence: CASSLETGDPNSPLHF. As DNA, the CDR3 is TGTGCCAGCAGCTTGGAAACAGGGGATCCGAATTCACCCCTCCACTTT.

The rearrangement links TRBV6-1 to TRBJ1-5, with D tentatively TRBD1 (5 bases). Germline V gene data show CDR1 as MNHNS and CDR2 as SASEGT. This CDR3 contains 15 residues. Trimming cost V 7 bases and J 4 bases, with 17 bases left between them. The CDR3, as DNA: TGTGCCAGCACCTATGCGGGACTCCCAAATCAGCCCCAGCATTTT. It encodes CASTYAGLPNQPQHF.

The CDR3 spells CSARGQGTGTYEQYF. CDR3 nucleotides: TGCAGCGCCCGTGGACAGGGTACAGGAACCTACGAGCAGTACTTC. This chain uses TRBV29-1 with TRBJ2-7, with 8 bases fitting TRBD1. This CDR3 spans 15 amino acids. Germline V lookup: CDR1 SQVTM, CDR2 ANQGSEA. The V segment lost 7 bases and the J segment 2 bases; nucleotides outside the gene matches: 13.

The chain couples TRBV13 to TRBJ2-7; 13 nucleotides align to TRBD2. CDR3 length equals 15 residues. In germline, CDR1 is PRHDT, CDR2 FYEKMQ (reference sequence). After removal of 3 bases from V and 2 bases from J, the junction contained 1 base not matched to a gene. The CDR3 sequence: CASSFGTSGAYEQYF. The DNA of the CDR3 is TGTGCCAGCAGCTTCGGGACTAGCGGGGCCTACGAGCAGTACTTC.

The rearrangement uses TRBV7-2 and TRBJ1-4; D call uncertain. Germline assignment: CDR1 SGHTA and CDR2 FQGNSA. Trimming pared 1 base from V and 8 bases from J, leaving 8 bases between. This CDR3 region has 13 residues. CDR3 residues: CASSLGTGEKLFF. In DNA, the CDR3 is TGTGCCAGCAGCTTAGGAACGGGGGAAAAACTGTTTTTT. Together with reference TRBV7-2 and TRBJ1-4, the CDR3 gives the full variable domain: GAGVSQSPSNKVTEKGKDVELRCDPISGHTALYWYRQSLGQGLEFLIYFQGNSAPDKSGLPSDRFSAERTGGSVSTLTIQRTQQEDSAVYLCASSLGTGEKLFFGSGTQLSVL.

The V call is TRBV19, the J call TRBJ1-1; D unclear. Trimming left V 7 bases short and J 4 bases short, with 19 bases between. The CDR3 covers 15 residues. The germline gives CDR1 LNHDA, CDR2 SQIVND (reference sequence). CDR3 DNA sequence: TGTGCCAGTATCCGGACCCCTCAAGGAGGCACTGAAGCTTTCTTT. Encoded protein: CASIRTPQGGTEAFF.

The rearrangement joins TRBV9 to TRBJ2-3, with D perhaps TRBD1 (5 bases). Per germline, CDR1 SGDLS and CDR2 YYNGEE. Trimming removed 4 bases at V and 9 bases at J, with 15 bases between. The CDR3 contains 13 residues. Here the CDR3 reads CASSQTDSGTQYF. CDR3 in DNA: TGTGCCAGCAGCCAGACTGATTCAGGGACGCAGTATTTT. Supplemented by reference TRBV9 and TRBJ2-3, the full variable domain reads DSGVTQTPKHLITATGQRVTLRCSPRSGDLSVYWYQQSLDQGLQFLIQYYNGEERAKGNILERFSAQQFPDLHSELNLSSLELGDSALYFCASSQTDSGTQYFGPGTRLTVL.

The CDR3 DNA reads TGTGCCAGCAGCTTACTAGCGGCCTCCACCGGGGAGCTGTTTTTT. Its translation: CASSLLAASTGELFF. J is TRBJ2-2 and V is TRBV5-4; 8 positions match TRBD2. The CDR3 has 15 residues. Looked up from germline, CDR1 is SGHNT and CDR2 is YYREEE (reference sequence). With 2 bases clipped from V and 4 bases from J, the junction kept 4 bases outside the gene matches.

The chain joins TRBV10-2 to TRBJ2-7, with 11 bases identical to TRBD2. Per germline, CDR1 WSHSY and CDR2 SAAADI. CDR3 length: 16 amino acids. The junction had 14 bases not matched to a gene; V was cut back by 8 bases and J by 5 bases. This chain's CDR3 is CASLLAGGNKFHEQYF. The CDR3 bases are TGCGCCAGCCTTCTAGCGGGGGGAAACAAATTCCACGAGCAGTACTTC.

J is TRBJ1-2 and V is TRBV19; D call uncertain. This CDR3 has 13 amino acids. CDR1 and CDR2 from the germline V gene are LNHDA and SQIVND (reference sequence). Trimming took 8 bases from V and 2 from J, leaving 12 bases between them. CDR3 sequence: CASRAGGNYGYTF. CDR3 sequence (DNA): TGTGCCAGTCGGGCTGGAGGGAACTATGGCTACACCTTC.

V gene TRBV6-5 combines with J gene TRBJ1-6, with 8 nucleotides matching TRBD1. The length of the CDR3 is 15 residues. Germline trimming cut 5 bases from V and 7 bases from J; bases unmatched to any gene: 7. The germline V gene has CDR1 MNHEY and CDR2 SVGAGI. CDR3 sequence (DNA): TGTGCCAGCAGTAAACCGGGACAGGTGAATTCACCCCTCCACTTT. This gives the protein CASSKPGQVNSPLHF.

The chain carries TRBV30 and TRBJ1-4, with a possible D match to TRBD1 (6 bases). The CDR3 spans 17 residues. Germline V gene data show CDR1 as GTSNPN and CDR2 as SVGIG (reference sequence). Trimming left V 0 bases short and J 0 bases short, with 14 bases between. CDR3 sequence reads: CAWSVEARGSTNEKLFF. DNA of the CDR3: TGTGCCTGGAGTGTAGAAGCCAGGGGATCAACTAATGAAAAACTGTTTTTT.

The chain has TRBV6-5 and TRBJ2-1; a possible D gene is TRBD1 (6 bases). V was cut by 6 bases and J by 0 bases, with 12 bases left in between. The CDR3 is made up of 15 amino acids. CDR1 is MNHEY and CDR2 is SVGAGI in the germline V gene. CDR3 sequence reads: CASRKGVSSYNEQFF. The CDR3 region has the DNA TGTGCCAGCAGGAAGGGGGTTAGCTCCTACAATGAGCAGTTCTTC.

V is TRBV7-3 and J is TRBJ2-1, with a weak D call TRBD2 (5 bases). The CDR3 runs 13 residues. Trimming shortened V by 3 bases and J by 6 bases, and 9 bases separated the two germline ends. Germline V gene data show CDR1 as SGHTA and CDR2 as FQGTGA. CDR3 sequence: CASSFEGTNEQFF. CDR3 nucleotide sequence: TGTGCCAGCAGCTTCGAGGGAACCAATGAGCAGTTCTTC.

CDR3 in amino acids: CASSDGQGTDTQYF. CDR3 DNA sequence: TGTGCCAGCAGCGACGGACAGGGCACAGATACGCAGTATTTT. The chain links TRBV9 to TRBJ2-3; 7 nucleotides match TRBD1. The trim removed 3 bases at V and 1 base at J, leaving 2 bases unmatched. Germline CDR1 reads SGDLS; CDR2 reads YYNGEE. The length of the CDR3 is 14 residues.

This chain joins TRBV30 and TRBJ2-1, with 9 bases that match TRBD2. The V gene end was trimmed by 1 base and the J gene end by 1 base; junction bases not matched to a gene: 5. Germline values: CDR1 GTSNPN, CDR2 SVGIG (reference sequence). This CDR3 is 16 amino acids long. CDR3 sequence (DNA): TGTGCCTGGAGTGGGGGACTAGCCGCATCCTACAATGAGCAGTTCTTC. Its translation: CAWSGGLAASYNEQFF.

The chain links TRBV29-1 to TRBJ2-7; the D gene is possibly TRBD1 (6 bases). Trimming left V 4 bases short and J 3 bases short, with 7 bases between. Germline CDR1 and CDR2: SQVTM and ANQGSEA. The CDR3 runs 11 residues. CDR3 protein: CSVAGVYEQYF. The CDR3 nucleotides are TGCAGCGTTGCAGGGGTCTACGAGCAGTACTTC.

The V gene is TRBV10-3, the J gene TRBJ1-5; 12 nucleotides align to TRBD1. Looked up from germline, CDR1 is ENHRY and CDR2 is SYGVKD. The trim removed 10 bases at V and 0 bases at J, leaving 10 bases unmatched. The CDR3 spans 17 residues. The CDR3, as DNA: TGTGCCACGGGTAGGGGACAGGGGGCCGGTAGCAATCAGCCCCAGCATTTT. Translated: CATGRGQGAGSNQPQHF.

CDR3 coding DNA: TGTGCCAGCAGTTGCCTTAGACAGGCCTACGAGCAGTACTTC. Its protein is CASSCLRQAYEQYF. The chain is built from TRBV27 and TRBJ2-7, with a weak D call TRBD1 (6 bases). The V end was cut by 4 bases, the J end by 2 bases, with 12 bases between. CDR1 is MNHEY and CDR2 is SMNVEV in the germline V gene (reference sequence). This CDR3 has 14 residues.

The chain links TRBV4-1 to TRBJ2-1; 8 nucleotides agree with TRBD1. There are 17 residues in the CDR3. CDR1 and CDR2 from the germline V gene are MGHRA and YSYEKL. The trim removed 0 bases at V and 4 bases at J, leaving 8 bases unmatched. Here the CDR3 DNA reads TGCGCCAGCAGCCAAGATCAAGGGCAGGGGGCATACAATGAGCAGTTCTTC. Its translation is CASSQDQGQGAYNEQFF.

This chain links TRBV9 with TRBJ1-5, with D perhaps matching TRBD1 (5 bases). V lost 4 bases, J lost 4 bases, and 12 bases lay in between. CDR1 and CDR2 (germline): SGDLS, YYNGEE. The length of the CDR3 is 14 residues. CDR3: CASSPDSLNQPQHF. For the CDR3, the DNA is TGTGCCAGCAGCCCCGACAGTTTAAATCAGCCCCAGCATTTT.

This chain joins TRBV7-8 and TRBJ2-1; no definite D call. Trimming removed 1 base from V and 6 bases from J, with 4 bases in between. Per germline, CDR1 SGHVS and CDR2 FQNEAQ. The CDR3 covers 12 residues. CDR3 coding DNA: TGTGCCAGCAGCTTAGGACTCAATGAGCAGTTCTTC. The encoded protein is CASSLGLNEQFF.